This section outlines one T cell receptor beta chain sequence together with its context. These data are taken from a study of blood T cell repertoires in COVID-19. Turning to the study itself: Whether acute or convalescent, the COVID-19 samples came from the United States, Italy and Spain. PBMCs, B-cell-depleted T cells, or T cells provided the cDNA or gDNA that made up the material.

Sequencing used immunoSEQ multiplex PCR; TCRdb keeps in-frame clones, though not all of them. The sample shows a few hundred thousand clones, 89% of them seen only once. Trimming removed 3 bases from V and 11 bases from J; junction bases left unmatched: 8. The CDR3 runs 13 residues. J is TRBJ2-5 and V is TRBV12-3 or TRBV12-4; the match to TRBD1 covers 8 bases. This clonotype was obtained from a woman between 40 and 55 years old who had recovered from COVID-19. Sequenced input: peripheral blood. The CDR3 sequence is CASSFTPRDRQYF. The CDR3 DNA sequence: TGTGCCAGCAGTTTTACCCCCCGGGACAGGCAGTACTTC.